This T cell receptor (beta chain) was captured in a study of lymphopenia after photon versus proton radiotherapy. Sequencing used immunoSEQ multiplex PCR; TCRdb keeps in-frame clones, though not all of them. This table holds about 26,000 clones, roughly four fifths found once. The germline gives CDR1 MDHEN, CDR2 SYDVKM. V lost 2 bases and J 5 bases, leaving 14 bases between the germline ends. The length of the CDR3 is 15 residues. The chain recombines TRBV28 with TRBJ2-3; D gene ambiguous. The TCR was taken from a woman in her 50s with pancreatic cancer. The sample was peripheral blood, taken from a patient treated with photon-based radiotherapy. The chain's CDR3 is CASSLRMIGKDTQYF. The CDR3 coding sequence is TGTGCCAGCAGTTTAAGAATGATAGGTAAAGATACGCAGTATTTT.